The clone carrying this T cell receptor (beta chain) was counted ten times or more. This sample was included in a study of early T cells in non-severe SARS-CoV-2 infection. Study context: Bulk RNA isolated from unsorted whole blood underwent sequencing; chains were not paired.

The CDR3 covers 13 residues. CDR1 and CDR2 (germline): DFQATT, SNEGSKA (reference sequence). V gave up 0 bases and J gave up 14 bases; unmatched junction bases: 9. Researchers attached unique molecular identifiers to individual cDNA molecules. TCRdb fed the 5' RACE reads into MiXCR, producing one record per CDR3 protein. The table has 26,000 or so distinct CDR3 sequences, roughly 4% seen once. This TCR came from an adult who was a healthcare worker with PCR-confirmed SARS-CoV-2 infection or an uninfected control (not recorded which). Source material: whole blood. J is TRBJ1-4 and V is TRBV20-1, with 7 positions matching TRBD1. The CDR3 spells CSAREPGQPGLFF. The CDR3 DNA sequence: TGCAGTGCTAGAGAGCCGGGACAGCCGGGGCTGTTTTTT.